The clone carrying this TCR beta chain was detected only a few times. What it recognizes is unknown. Autoimmune disease history or systemic immunosuppression was exclusionary. This sample stems from a study of OX40 agonist ivuxolimab in advanced cancers. Study at large: Patients enrolled in dose escalation were diagnosed with hepatocellular carcinoma, melanoma, renal cell or head and neck cancer. The eligibility criteria allowed prior anti-PD-1, anti-PD-L1 or anti-CTLA-4 therapy, and about 40% had some.

Study-wide points: Low normalized T-cell clonal expansion was additionally recorded for some nonresponders.

The repertoire was sequenced with immunoSEQ multiplex PCR; TCRdb's copy has only in-frame clones and lacks some. The profile shows around 65,000 clones, roughly 90% of them singletons. Trimming cost V 6 bases and J 3 bases, with 19 bases left between them. The CDR3 has 16 amino acids. Germline CDR1 MNHNY, CDR2 SVGAGI (reference sequence). This sample comprised CD4+ or CD8+ T cells sorted from blood, obtained in a trial of the OX40 agonist ivuxolimab. V gene TRBV6-6 combines with J gene TRBJ2-3; D is tentatively TRBD1 or TRBD2 (5 bases each). This clonotype originated in an adult with an advanced solid tumor such as melanoma, head and neck, liver or kidney cancer. CDR3 in DNA: TGTGCCAGCAGCCTTAAAACCGGGACCGCTACAGATACGCAGTATTTT. Protein sequence: CASSLKTGTATDTQYF.